Here is one T cell receptor beta chain with its context. CDR3 length: 13 residues. V shed 3 bases and J shed 1 base, with 6 bases lying between them. CDR1 is SNHLY and CDR2 is FYNNEI in the germline V gene. This record belongs to a study of blood T cell repertoires in COVID-19. Study context: The study drew acute and convalescent COVID-19 samples from the United States, Italy and Spain. In each case, the material was cDNA or gDNA derived from T cells, B-cell-depleted T cells, or PBMCs.

Those enrolled in Seattle joined during active infection and were followed longitudinally afterward. As handled by the study authors: Reference gene primer amplification gave nucleated cell count estimates. Using immunoSEQ multiplex PCR, the repertoire was profiled, and TCRdb retains in-frame clones only, with some absent. V, J and clone size derive from that table, while D and trimming were established from the DNA sequence. In the table there are some 370,000 clones, 87% of which are singletons. The sequence was collected from a young woman with COVID-19, enrolled during active disease. Sequencing was carried out using peripheral blood. The chain recombines TRBV2 with TRBJ1-1; D is undetermined. The CDR3 nucleotides are TGTGCCAGCAGTGATGGCAAGAACACTGAAGCTTTCTTT. It codes for CASSDGKNTEAFF.